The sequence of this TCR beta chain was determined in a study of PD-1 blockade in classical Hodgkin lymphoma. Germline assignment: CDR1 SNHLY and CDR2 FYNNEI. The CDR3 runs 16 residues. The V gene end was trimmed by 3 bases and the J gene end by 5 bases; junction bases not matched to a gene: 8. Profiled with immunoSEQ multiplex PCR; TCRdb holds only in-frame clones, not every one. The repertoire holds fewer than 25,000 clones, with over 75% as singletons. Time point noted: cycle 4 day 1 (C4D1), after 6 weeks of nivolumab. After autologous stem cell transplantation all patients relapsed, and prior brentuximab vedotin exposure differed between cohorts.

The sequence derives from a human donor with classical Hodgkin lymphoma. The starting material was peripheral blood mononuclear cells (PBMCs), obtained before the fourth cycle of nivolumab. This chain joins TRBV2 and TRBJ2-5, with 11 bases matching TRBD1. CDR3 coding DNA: TGTGCCAGCAGTGAGGAACCGGGACAGGGGGTTGAGACCCAGTACTTC. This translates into CASSEEPGQGVETQYF.